The 10 T cell receptor beta chains given below trace back to one sample, sequenced in a study of tumor-infiltrating lymphocytes in primary liver carcinoma. The investigators made TCR beta cDNA from around 540 ng total RNA, using a constant-region primer. Investigators got TCR beta libraries out of three nested multiplex PCR rounds, done with slightly modified ARM-PCR. Investigators reported that the first two PCR rounds, at around 11 cycles each, used TRBV1-TRBV30 forward primers with a C-beta reverse primer. MiXCR, applied by TCRdb to the multiplex PCR reads, yields one record per CDR3 protein. Here the sample spans some 200,000 distinct CDR3 sequences, about two thirds being singletons. They got blood RNA out of unsorted whole blood and also pulled out germline DNA. Sequencing was done on a sample of peripheral blood. Every receptor here comes from a woman between 55 and 75 years old with primary liver carcinoma and hepatitis B virus infection.

The chain carries TRBV5-6 and TRBJ2-1; TRBD1 matches 8 bases. The CDR3 sequence is 17 residues long. CDR1 and CDR2 from the germline V gene are SGHDT and YYEEEE. Trimming cost V 2 bases and J 5 bases; bases outside gene matches: 12. Here the CDR3 DNA reads TGTGCCAGCAGCTTTAGGGGAACCGGGACAGGTCACAATGAGCAGTTCTTC. Translating gives CASSFRGTGTGHNEQFF.

This clonotype came up many times. The rearrangement joins TRBV28 to TRBJ2-1; 7 positions agree with TRBD2. Losses at the gene ends were 4 bases for V and 4 bases for J; bases not matched to a gene: 10. This CDR3 contains 16 residues. In germline, CDR1 is MDHEN, CDR2 SYDVKM. The CDR3 coding sequence is TGTGCCAGCAGTTCCCTAGGGCGGGAGACTTACAATGAGCAGTTCTTC. Translation gives CASSSLGRETYNEQFF.

About this clonotype itself: A much larger clone differs by one base, so this may be a read error. The chain combines TRBV28 with TRBJ2-3, with 10 bases that match TRBD2. Germline values: CDR1 MDHEN, CDR2 SYDVKM. The CDR3 is 15 residues long. With V trimmed by 3 bases and J by 2 bases, 2 bases remained unmatched. CDR3 sequence reads: CASSFGTSDTDTQYF. The CDR3 coding sequence is TGTGCCAGCAGTTTCGGGACTAGCGACACAGATACGCAGTATTTT. The full variable domain, completed using reference TRBV28 and TRBJ2-3, is DVKVTQSSRYLVKRTGEKVFLECVQDMDHENMFWYRQDPGLGLRLIYFSYDVKMKEKGDIPEGYSVSREKKERFSLILESASTNQTSMYLCASSFGTSDTDTQYFGPGTRLTVL.

As for this clonotype: The CDR3 does not end in the conserved phenylalanine or tryptophan, so this is likely a read error. This chain joins TRBV6-1 and TRBJ1-5; tentatively, D is TRBD1 (5 bases). The V gene lost 7 bases and the J gene lost 0 bases, with 10 bases spanning the gap. There are 14 residues in the CDR3. CDR1 and CDR2 from the germline V gene are MNHNS and SASEGT. CDR3 protein: CASIQDLSNQPQHL. The CDR3 nucleotides are TGTGCCAGCATACAGGACCTTAGCAATCAGCCCCAGCATTTA.

As regards this clonotype: A read error is possible here, since a much larger clone lies one base away. The chain links TRBV12-3 or TRBV12-4 to TRBJ2-1, with D uncertain. The V and J ends lost 4 bases and 9 bases respectively, with 7 bases between them. The CDR3 totals 11 residues. The CDR3 reads CASSYFGEQFF. The DNA of the CDR3 is TGTGCCAGCAGTTATTTCGGTGAGCAGTTCTTC.

A note on this clonotype: A read error may produce the germline difference seen at one junction end. The chain uses TRBV11-2 and TRBJ2-5; 7 bases are a match to TRBD2. The CDR3 extends over 18 amino acids. The V gene's germline CDR1 is SGHAT and CDR2 FQNNGV. In DNA form, the CDR3 reads TGTGTCAGCAGCTGGGGAGGGGCTAGTGGGAGGACGGATGAGACCCAGTACTTC. This gives the protein CVSSWGGASGRTDETQYF.

The gene calls are TRBV5-5 and TRBJ2-7; possibly TRBD2 for D (5 bases). Trimming shortened V by 0 bases and J by 3 bases, and 10 bases separated the two germline ends. Germline values: CDR1 SGHKS, CDR2 YYEKEE (reference sequence). This CDR3 contains 14 residues. The CDR3, as DNA: TGTGCCAGCAGCTTGGTTCCAGCGGACTACGAGCAGTACTTC. The encoded protein is CASSLVPADYEQYF.

For this clonotype: A junction boundary mismatches the germline segment, possibly from a read error. The chain is built from TRBV10-2 and TRBJ2-2; possibly TRBD1 for D (6 bases). Germline V gives CDR1 WSHSY, CDR2 SAAADI. The CDR3 covers 16 residues. The CDR3 DNA reads as TGCACCAGCAGTGAGTACCGGGACATGAACACCGGGGAGCTGTTTTTT. This sequence encodes CTSSEYRDMNTGELFF.

In the case of this clonotype: This likely comes from a read error, as the CDR3 has no conserved phenylalanine or tryptophan at its end. The V gene is TRBV11-2, the J gene TRBJ2-2, with a weak D call TRBD2 (5 bases). This CDR3 region has 16 residues. Germline CDR1 SGHAT, CDR2 FQNNGV. The CDR3, as DNA: TGTGCCTGCAGCTTAGGATGGAGGCGAGGCACCGGGGAGCTGTTTTAT. Its protein product is CACSLGWRRGTGELFY.

With respect to this clonotype: A much larger clone lies one base from this, so it may be a read error. The DNA is left out, because the CDR3 cannot be placed on it with certainty; the CDR3 is given as TCRdb lists it. The rearrangement joins TRBV29-1 to TRBJ2-1; the D call in the table, TRBD2, was not verified against the DNA. Ends included, the CDR3 has 13 residues. The germline gives CDR1 SQVTM, CDR2 ANQGSEA. CDR3 in amino acids: CSAWASGSPRLFF.